This T cell receptor beta chain comes out of a study of early stage breast cancer tumors. Sequencing was performed with immunoSEQ multiplex PCR; in TCRdb, only in-frame clones are kept and a portion is missing. The sample lists roughly 14,000 clones, roughly 83% occurring once. V lost 2 bases, J lost 0 bases, and 13 bases lay in between. Per germline, CDR1 KGHSH and CDR2 LQKENI. CDR3 length: 16 residues. Sequencing input: normal breast tissue next to the tumor. This clonotype was sampled from a person aged 45-60 years with breast cancer. The chain combines TRBV18 with TRBJ1-1, with D possibly being TRBD1 (6 bases). The CDR3 loop is CASSPWAGDMNTEAFF. In DNA, the CDR3 is TGTGCCAGCTCACCATGGGCAGGGGACATGAACACTGAAGCTTTCTTT.